This TCR beta chain was recovered during a study of CD8+ T cells in alopecia areata. Overall study context: Treated patients were given oral tofacitinib, which was dosed at 5 to 10 mg twice daily.

It was cDNA, reverse transcribed from extracted RNA, that served as the sequencing template. The protocol was immunoSEQ multiplex PCR, while the TCRdb copy is restricted to in-frame clones and leaves out a portion. Of 200,000 to 250,000 clones listed, 50% to 60% are singletons. CDR1 and CDR2 from the germline V gene are SGHRS and YFSETQ. The CDR3 totals 13 residues. V lost 7 bases to trimming and J lost 8 bases; unmatched junction nucleotides: 9. Treatment of the sample: oral pan-JAK inhibitor, 5-10 mg twice daily. The specimen was CD4+ T cells sorted from blood, collected at week 4, from a patient treated with tofacitinib. This receptor was obtained from a human donor with alopecia areata. The chain carries TRBV5-1 and TRBJ2-1; 7 bases are a match to TRBD1. CDR3 loop: CASATNRGDEQFF. The CDR3 DNA sequence: TGCGCCAGCGCTACCAACAGGGGTGATGAGCAGTTCTTC.